The 15 T cell receptor beta chains below come from one sample, sequenced in a study of shared clonotypes between healthy human individuals. Repertoires were generated with immunoSEQ multiplex PCR, while TCRdb's copy carries only in-frame clones and drops some. The sample has a few hundred thousand clones, 75% to 80% seen once. Sequenced sample: PBMCs. The origin of the receptors is a middle-aged woman in good health. Some clones in this sample may be carry-over from other donors' samples.

The chain is built from TRBV7-9 and TRBJ2-6, with 8 bases matching TRBD2. Losses at the gene ends were 8 bases for V and 0 bases for J; bases not matched to a gene: 9. Germline CDR1 is SEHNR and CDR2 is FQNEAQ (reference sequence). The CDR3 contains 17 residues. CDR3 loop: CASQSHRGGSGANVLTF. The CDR3 coding sequence is TGTGCCAGCCAATCCCATCGGGGGGGCTCTGGGGCCAACGTCCTGACTTTC. The full variable domain, in which reference TRBV7-9 and TRBJ2-6 provide the parts outside the CDR3, is DTGVSQNPRHKITKRGQNVTFRCDPISEHNRLYWYRQTLGQGPEFLTYFQNEAQLEKSRLLSDRFSAERPKGSFSTLEIQRTEQGDSAMYLCASQSHRGGSGANVLTFGAGSRLTVL.

This clone occurred a few times. CDR3 region: CASSRAGLLGETQYF. The CDR3 DNA sequence: TGTGCCAGCAGCCGGGCGGGACTCCTGGGAGAGACCCAGTACTTC. The genes are TRBV14 and TRBJ2-5; possibly TRBD2 for D (6 bases). Germline CDR1 SGHDN, CDR2 FVKESK. The CDR3 sequence is 15 residues long. The V end lost 4 bases, the J end lost 4 bases, and 16 bases lay between the germline ends.

The sample holds a few counts of this clone. The chain recombines TRBV29-1 with TRBJ2-3; 8 bases agree with TRBD1. V trimming: 1 base; J trimming: 0 bases; junction bases outside the gene matches: 6. The CDR3 covers 16 residues. From germline, CDR1 is SQVTM and CDR2 ANQGSEA. The CDR3 DNA reads as TGCAGCGTTGAAGGGGGGACAGGTCAGAGCACAGATACGCAGTATTTT. It yields the protein CSVEGGTGQSTDTQYF.

This clone appeared a few times. J is TRBJ2-7 and V is TRBV18, with TRBD1 matching 12 bases. This CDR3 is 17 amino acids long. Unmatched junction bases numbered 10, after V lost 3 bases and J lost 4 bases. Germline values: CDR1 KGHSH, CDR2 LQKENI. This CDR3 is CASSPNLPGQGAYEQYF. The CDR3 DNA is TGTGCCAGCTCACCCAACCTCCCGGGACAGGGGGCGTACGAGCAGTACTTC.

This clone was seen once. The gene calls are TRBV6-1 and TRBJ1-2, with a tentative D call TRBD1 (6 bases). This CDR3 comprises 13 residues. V was trimmed by 8 bases and J by 8 bases, leaving 18 bases between them. The V gene's germline CDR1 is MNHNS and CDR2 SASEGT. The CDR3 coding sequence is TGTGCCAGCGAGGAGGGGGACGTTCGCGGCTACACCTTC. Residues: CASEEGDVRGYTF.

The chain carries TRBV28 and TRBJ1-2, with 7 bases lining up with TRBD1. Germline loops: CDR1 MDHEN, CDR2 SYDVKM. This CDR3 has 16 residues. V lost 3 bases to trimming and J lost 3 bases; unmatched junction nucleotides: 10. CDR3 region: CASSLSVTGKHYGYTF. CDR3 nucleotides: TGTGCCAGCAGTTTGAGTGTGACAGGGAAGCACTATGGCTACACCTTC.

This chain uses TRBV7-9 with TRBJ1-5, with TRBD1 matching over 7 bases. Germline V lookup: CDR1 SEHNR, CDR2 FQNEAQ (reference sequence). This CDR3 contains 12 residues. Trimming removed 1 base from V and 12 bases from J; junction bases left unmatched: 3. CDR3 residues: CASSLEGASQHF. DNA for the CDR3: TGTGCCAGCAGCTTAGAGGGGGCGAGCCAGCATTTT.

This rearrangement joins TRBV4-3 to TRBJ2-7, with D hard to call. Between the trimmed V and J ends, which lost 0 bases and 0 bases, there was a span of 18 bases. The CDR3 totals 18 residues. Germline V gene sequence: CDR1 LGHNA, CDR2 YSLEER. The CDR3 sequence is CASSQDVGWAFGSYEQYF. The CDR3 nucleotides are TGCGCCAGCAGCCAAGACGTTGGTTGGGCGTTCGGCTCCTACGAGCAGTACTTC.

The chain joins TRBV28 to TRBJ2-1, with 12 bases that match TRBD2. The CDR3 sequence is 16 residues long. CDR1 is MDHEN and CDR2 is SYDVKM in the germline V gene. Losses at the gene ends were 3 bases for V and 8 bases for J; bases not matched to a gene: 8. The CDR3 nucleotides are TGTGCCAGCAGTTTGGTCAGACTAGCGGGAGTTGATGAGCAGTTCTTC. Protein product: CASSLVRLAGVDEQFF.

CDR3 loop: CASSKQGAEAFF. CDR3 nucleotides: TGTGCCAGCAGCAAACAGGGGGCTGAAGCTTTCTTT. This chain links TRBV11-2 with TRBJ1-1; TRBD1 agrees at 8 bases. Germline CDR1 and CDR2: SGHAT and FQNNGV. There are 12 residues in the CDR3. With V trimmed by 5 bases and J by 6 bases, 2 bases remained unmatched.

The CDR3 loop reads CATSRDLVPPQHF. The CDR3, as DNA: TGTGCCACCAGCAGAGACCTGGTTCCGCCCCAGCATTTT. The chain employs TRBV15 and TRBJ1-5, with D unclear. From germline, CDR1 is LNHNV and CDR2 YYDKDF (reference sequence). The ends were cut back, 0 bases at V and 9 bases at J, with 9 bases in the middle. The CDR3 has 13 residues.

The genes are TRBV11-2 and TRBJ2-7; D call uncertain. This CDR3 has 13 residues. The V gene lost 4 bases and the J gene lost 2 bases, with 9 bases spanning the gap. Germline V lookup: CDR1 SGHAT, CDR2 FQNNGV. Written as DNA, the CDR3 is TGTGCCAGCAGCTACGACTGGGCCTACGAGCAGTACTTC. Its translation is CASSYDWAYEQYF. Full variable domain (missing parts from reference TRBV11-2 and TRBJ2-7): EAGVAQSPRYKIIEKRQSVAFWCNPISGHATLYWYQQILGQGPKLLIQFQNNGVVDDSQLPKDRFSAERLKGVDSTLKIQPAKLEDSAVYLCASSYDWAYEQYFGPGTRLTVT.

As for this clone: A much larger clone differs from this one at a single base, so this may be a read error. This chain's CDR3 is CASSRWEPNRGGTHEQYF. For the CDR3, the DNA is TGTGCCAGCAGCCGTTGGGAGCCCAACAGGGGTGGAACCCACGAGCAGTACTTC. The chain uses TRBV14 and TRBJ2-5; 7 bases line up with TRBD1. The J call is uncertain, as TRBJ2-7 better fits the DNA end. The CDR3 runs to 18 residues. In germline, CDR1 is SGHDN, CDR2 FVKESK.

This rearrangement joins TRBV29-1 to TRBJ1-2; 7 bases match TRBD1. This CDR3 contains 12 residues. The J segment lost 8 bases and the V segment lost 6 bases, leaving 9 bases of the junction unmatched. CDR1 is SQVTM, CDR2 ANQGSEA, per germline. CDR3 amino acids: CSVATGVDGYTF. The DNA of the CDR3 is TGCAGCGTGGCTACAGGGGTGGACGGCTACACCTTC.

This clone has a handful of counts. A far larger clone is just one base off, so this is likely a read error. The chain carries TRBV29-1 and TRBJ1-4, with 8 bases that match TRBD1. This CDR3 comprises 16 residues. V was clipped by 7 bases and J by 8 bases; unmatched bases: 18. Germline CDR1 reads SQVTM; CDR2 reads ANQGSEA. CDR3 residues: CSGPLRRDRKDEKLFF. The CDR3 coding sequence is TGCAGCGGTCCTCTCCGCCGGGACAGGAAGGACGAAAAACTGTTTTTT.